The 12 T cell receptor beta chains below all came from one sample that was sequenced in a study of blood T cell repertoires in COVID-19. The repertoire was sequenced with immunoSEQ multiplex PCR; TCRdb's copy has only in-frame clones and lacks some. Of about 99,000 clones in the sample, about four fifths were seen once. The sequenced sample was peripheral blood. The receptors here all came from an elderly man with COVID-19, enrolled during active disease.

This chain links TRBV6-5 with TRBJ2-7; 10 bases line up with TRBD2. In germline, CDR1 is MNHEY, CDR2 SVGAGI. The CDR3 has 15 residues. Trimming at V came to 6 bases and at J to 4 bases, leaving 9 bases not matched to a gene. The DNA of the CDR3 is TGTGCCAGCAGGGGCCTAGCGGGAGAAGCGTACGAGCAGTACTTC. Translation gives CASRGLAGEAYEQYF.

The V and J genes are TRBV28 and TRBJ1-1, with D maybe TRBD1 (6 bases). CDR1 and CDR2 (germline): MDHEN, SYDVKM. There are 15 residues in the CDR3. Trimming cost V 5 bases and J 1 base, with 14 bases left between them. CDR3 protein: CASSPPAGANTEAFF. The CDR3 nucleotides are TGTGCCAGCAGTCCCCCGGCAGGGGCGAACACTGAAGCTTTCTTT.

The rearrangement uses TRBV5-4 and TRBJ2-3, with 14 nucleotides matching TRBD2. Unmatched junction bases numbered 3, after V lost 4 bases and J lost 5 bases. This CDR3 has 15 residues. Per the germline V gene, CDR1 is SGHNT and CDR2 is YYREEE (reference sequence). The CDR3 region has the DNA TGTGCCAGCAGCCGGACTAGCGGGGGGCAAGATACGCAGTATTTT. This codes for CASSRTSGGQDTQYF. Variable domain in full (rest from reference TRBV5-4 and TRBJ2-3): ETGVTQSPTHLIKTRGQQVTLRCSSQSGHNTVSWYQQALGQGPQFIFQYYREEENGRGNFPPRFSGLQFPNYSSELNVNALELDDSALYLCASSRTSGGQDTQYFGPGTRLTVL.

This clone appeared a few times. The junction differs from germline at one of its ends, possibly a read error. V usage is TRBV7-7 and J usage is TRBJ2-1; possible D gene TRBD1, 6 bases. CDR1 SSHAT and CDR2 FNYEAQ come from the germline V gene (reference sequence). This CDR3 contains 14 residues. The CDR3 region is CASSLAPQGKEQFF. The CDR3 nucleotides are TGTGCTAGCAGCTTAGCGCCTCAGGGGAAGGAGCAGTTCTTC.

This clone is a singleton in its sample. The chain links TRBV19 to TRBJ1-1; a possible D gene is TRBD1 (6 bases). V dropped 7 bases and J dropped 1 base, with 19 bases sitting between them. The germline gives CDR1 LNHDA, CDR2 SQIVND (reference sequence). CDR3 length equals 16 residues. The CDR3 spells CASTNSETGGNTEAFF. The CDR3 DNA reads as TGTGCCAGTACCAATTCAGAGACAGGTGGGAACACTGAAGCTTTCTTT.

This chain links TRBV10-3 with TRBJ1-1; D gene ambiguous. The CDR3 is 13 amino acids. Trimming took 3 bases from V and 7 from J, leaving 12 bases between them. Germline assignment: CDR1 ENHRY and CDR2 SYGVKD. In DNA form, the CDR3 reads TGTGCCATCAGTGAAGTTTCCGGGATTGAAGCTTTCTTT. It specifies CAISEVSGIEAFF.

The chain recombines TRBV27 with TRBJ2-3; 12 bases align to TRBD2. V dropped 5 bases and J dropped 5; count of bases not matched to a gene: 11. Looked up from germline, CDR1 is MNHEY and CDR2 is SMNVEV (reference sequence). The length of the CDR3 is 17 residues. In DNA form, the CDR3 reads TGTGCCAGCAGTACAGGACTAGCGGGGCTCCTCGGAGATACGCAGTATTTT. Its translation is CASSTGLAGLLGDTQYF.

The chain uses TRBV27 and TRBJ1-2; D unclear. The CDR3 has 13 amino acids. Trimming removed 0 bases from V and 6 bases from J, with 8 bases in between. Germline loops: CDR1 MNHEY, CDR2 SMNVEV (reference sequence). In DNA, the CDR3 is TGTGCCAGCAGTTTATCGCTCGGGGATGGCTACACCTTC. Encoded protein: CASSLSLGDGYTF.

V usage is TRBV11-2 and J usage is TRBJ2-7; no definite D call. The CDR3 loop spans 12 amino acids. Trimming took off 5 bases at V and 6 bases at J, with 11 bases between the two ends. The V gene's germline CDR1 is SGHAT and CDR2 FQNNGV. CDR3 bases: TGTGCCAGCAGCGAACACGATCTCGAGCAGTACTTC. Translation: CASSEHDLEQYF.

The chain uses TRBV12-3 or TRBV12-4 and TRBJ2-5; unclear D gene. Trimming removed 2 bases from V and 11 bases from J, with 9 bases in between. The length of the CDR3 is 11 residues. DNA of the CDR3: TGTGCCAGCAGTTTAAACGCGGCTCAGTACTTC. Its protein is CASSLNAAQYF.

J is TRBJ2-1 and V is TRBV5-1; 10 bases agree with TRBD2. After removal of 2 bases from V and 7 bases from J, the junction contained 6 bases not matched to a gene. This CDR3 comprises 15 residues. Germline CDR1 and CDR2: SGHRS and YFSETQ. In DNA form, the CDR3 reads TGCGCCAGCAGCTTTGCTAGCGGGGGTCCTAATGAGCAGTTCTTC. Residues: CASSFASGGPNEQFF.

The chain joins TRBV7-8 to TRBJ1-2; D gene ambiguous. CDR1 is SGHVS and CDR2 is FQNEAQ in the germline V gene. Trimming removed 3 bases at V and 8 bases at J, with 13 bases between. The CDR3 runs to 13 residues. The CDR3: CASSFLDLSGYTF. The CDR3 DNA reads TGTGCCAGCAGCTTCCTTGACCTTAGCGGCTACACCTTC.